This section outlines one TCR beta chain sequence together with its context. Its antigen is unidentified. The conserved phenylalanine or tryptophan normally closing the CDR3 is absent here, so this likely arose from a read error. CDR3 size: 10 residues. Between the trimmed V and J ends, which lost 6 bases and 12 bases, there was a span of 9 bases. The germline CDR1 and CDR2 sequences are SNHLY and FYNNEI. This entry comes from a study of CD8+CD57+ T cells in acquired aplastic anemia. Study at large: The sorted CD4+ and CD8+ cells yielded an average about 3.3 ug of DNA. Broader study findings: Significant differences in CD8+ Simpson's diversity were not observed between patients and controls. Common to patients and controls were roughly 30 CD8+ CDR3 sequences.

Sequencing involved patients with CD8+CD57+ cell expansion previously shown by flow cytometry. None of the patients had been given any therapy when their blood was sampled. The template for TCR beta VDJ and CDR3 sequence profiling was genomic DNA. TCRdb re-called the reads through MiXCR, storing one row per CDR3 protein. In the table there are 150,000 to 200,000 distinct CDR3 sequences, less than 50% of which are singletons. This rearrangement joins TRBV2 to TRBJ2-1, with unresolved D. The TCR sequence derives from a human donor with aplastic anemia. Specimen: sorted CD4+, CD8+, or CD8+CD57+ T cells (not recorded which) from PBMCs. As DNA, the CDR3 is TGTGCCAGCAGGGACCGTGGGCAGTTCCTC. Translating it yields CASRDRGQFL.